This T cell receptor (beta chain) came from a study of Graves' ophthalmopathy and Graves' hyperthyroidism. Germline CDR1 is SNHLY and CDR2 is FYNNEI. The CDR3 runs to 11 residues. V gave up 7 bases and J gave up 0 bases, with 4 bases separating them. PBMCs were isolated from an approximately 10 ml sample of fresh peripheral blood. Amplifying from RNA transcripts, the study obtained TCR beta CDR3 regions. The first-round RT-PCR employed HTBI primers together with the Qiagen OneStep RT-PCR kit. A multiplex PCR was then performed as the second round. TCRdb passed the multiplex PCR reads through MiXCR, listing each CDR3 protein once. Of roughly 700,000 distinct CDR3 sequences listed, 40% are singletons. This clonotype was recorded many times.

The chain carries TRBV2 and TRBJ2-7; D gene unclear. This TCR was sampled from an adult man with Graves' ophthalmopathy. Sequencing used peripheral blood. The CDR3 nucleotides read TGTGCCAGCACCGTCTCCTACGAGCAGTACTTC. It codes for CASTVSYEQYF.